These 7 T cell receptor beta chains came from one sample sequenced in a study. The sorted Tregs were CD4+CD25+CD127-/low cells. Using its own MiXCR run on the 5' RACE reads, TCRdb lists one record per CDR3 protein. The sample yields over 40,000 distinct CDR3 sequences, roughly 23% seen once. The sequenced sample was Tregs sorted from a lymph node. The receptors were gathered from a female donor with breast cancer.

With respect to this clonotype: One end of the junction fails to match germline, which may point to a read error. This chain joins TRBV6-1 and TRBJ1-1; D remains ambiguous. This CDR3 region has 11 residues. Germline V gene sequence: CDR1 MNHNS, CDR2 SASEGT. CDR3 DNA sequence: TGTGCCAGCAGTGAAGCGCAACCGGCTTCCTTT. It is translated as CASSEAQPASF.

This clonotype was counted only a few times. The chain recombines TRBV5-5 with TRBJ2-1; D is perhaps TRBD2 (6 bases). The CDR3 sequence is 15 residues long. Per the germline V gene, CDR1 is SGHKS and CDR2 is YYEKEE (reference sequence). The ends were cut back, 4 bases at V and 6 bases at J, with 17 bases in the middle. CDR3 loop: CASSLLAGSGNEQFF. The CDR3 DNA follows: TGTGCCAGCAGCCTACTAGCTGGGAGTGGCAATGAGCAGTTCTTC.

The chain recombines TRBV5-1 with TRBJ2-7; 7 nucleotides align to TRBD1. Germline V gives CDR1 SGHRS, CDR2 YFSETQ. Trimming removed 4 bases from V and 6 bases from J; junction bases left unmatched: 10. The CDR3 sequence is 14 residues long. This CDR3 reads CASSQTGLEGEQYF. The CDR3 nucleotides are TGCGCCAGCAGCCAGACAGGGTTAGAGGGCGAGCAGTACTTC.

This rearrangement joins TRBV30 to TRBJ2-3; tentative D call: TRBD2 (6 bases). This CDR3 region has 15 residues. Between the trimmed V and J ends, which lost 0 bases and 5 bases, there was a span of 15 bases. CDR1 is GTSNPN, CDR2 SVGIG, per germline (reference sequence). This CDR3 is CAWSVRSSVGDTQYF. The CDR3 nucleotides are TGTGCCTGGAGTGTACGGTCTAGCGTGGGAGATACGCAGTATTTT.

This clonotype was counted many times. CDR3 protein: CATCSDRGPYEQYF. CDR3 DNA sequence: TGTGCCACCTGCTCGGACAGGGGACCCTACGAGCAGTACTTC. The chain combines TRBV15 with TRBJ2-7; the match to TRBD1 covers 9 bases. This CDR3 has 14 amino acids. The germline CDR1 and CDR2 sequences are LNHNV and YYDKDF (reference sequence). The ends lost 8 bases at V and 2 bases at J; junction bases unmatched: 7.

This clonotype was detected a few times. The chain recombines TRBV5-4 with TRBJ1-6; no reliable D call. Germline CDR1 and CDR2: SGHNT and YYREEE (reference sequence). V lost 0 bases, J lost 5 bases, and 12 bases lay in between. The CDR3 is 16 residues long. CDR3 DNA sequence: TGTGCCAGCAGCTTGGAGATATCAGGCAATAATTCACCCCTCCACTTT. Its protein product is CASSLEISGNNSPLHF. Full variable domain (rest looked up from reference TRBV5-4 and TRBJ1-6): ETGVTQSPTHLIKTRGQQVTLRCSSQSGHNTVSWYQQALGQGPQFIFQYYREEENGRGNFPPRFSGLQFPNYSSELNVNALELDDSALYLCASSLEISGNNSPLHFGNGTRLTVT.

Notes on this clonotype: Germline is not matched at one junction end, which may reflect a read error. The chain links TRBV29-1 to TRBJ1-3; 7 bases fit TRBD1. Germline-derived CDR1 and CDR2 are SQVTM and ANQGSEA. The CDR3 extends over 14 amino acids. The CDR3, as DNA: TGCGGCGTTGAGACAGGGCTTGGTGGAAACACCATATATTTT. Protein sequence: CGVETGLGGNTIYF.